Shown below are 23 T cell receptor beta chains from a single sample sequenced in a study of vaccination and CD4 T cells after COVID-19. The study sequenced cultured CD4+ T cell DNA using the Oncomine TCR Beta short-read assay. Each CDR3 protein is one row after TCRdb ran MiXCR on the PCR reads. The sample lists around 13,000 distinct CDR3 sequences, under 75% occurring once. Noted treatment: approximately 9-day PBMC culture with coronavirus spike peptide pools or control peptides (ViraFEST assay). Their cognate antigens are unknown. Sequencing used CD4+ T cells from blood, cultured in vitro. These receptors all come from a human donor who had recovered from COVID-19.

This chain uses TRBV12-3 or TRBV12-4 with TRBJ2-7; 8 bases agree with TRBD1. V lost 3 bases to trimming and J lost 6 bases; unmatched junction nucleotides: 4. This CDR3 is built from 13 residues. CDR3 region: CASSLSGGSEQYF. The CDR3 DNA is TGTGCCAGCAGTTTGTCAGGGGGCTCCGAGCAGTACTTC.

The genes are TRBV29-1 and TRBJ1-2; the D gene is possibly TRBD1 (5 bases). V lost 7 bases to trimming and J lost 3 bases, with 12 bases between them. This CDR3 contains 12 residues. Germline CDR1 SQVTM, CDR2 ANQGSEA. The CDR3 sequence: CSGQYGDYGYTF. CDR3 bases: TGCAGCGGACAGTACGGTGACTATGGCTACACCTTC. The variable domain in full, completed from reference TRBV29-1 and TRBJ1-2, reads SAVISQKPSRDICQRGTSLTIQCQVDSQVTMMFWYRQQPGQSLTLIATANQGSEATYESGFVIDKFPISRPNLTFSTLTVSNMSPEDSSIYLCSGQYGDYGYTFGSGTRLTVV.

This chain connects TRBV20-1 to TRBJ2-7; TRBD2 matches 7 bases. Per germline, CDR1 DFQATT and CDR2 SNEGSKA (reference sequence). Trimming took 3 bases from V and 5 from J; bases not matched to a gene: 10. The CDR3 has 14 residues. The DNA for the CDR3 is TGCAGTGCTAGGGGCGGCGGGAGCTTCCACGAGCAGTACTTC. Translating gives CSARGGGSFHEQYF.

The sample holds a few counts of this clonotype. This sequence joins TRBV19 and TRBJ1-1; D gene uncertain. This CDR3 is built from 15 residues. Germline lookup yields CDR1 LNHDA and CDR2 SQIVND (reference sequence). Trimming cost V 5 bases and J 3 bases, with 16 bases left between them. The CDR3 DNA sequence: TGTGCCAGTAGTGCCCAGTGGCTCGCCGACACTGAAGCTTTCTTT. Protein: CASSAQWLADTEAFF.

The V gene is TRBV24-1, the J gene TRBJ1-2; 12 bases map to TRBD1. The J segment lost 5 bases and the V segment lost 3 bases, leaving 3 bases of the junction unmatched. From germline, CDR1 is KGHDR and CDR2 SFDVKD. The CDR3 has 15 residues. CDR3 region: CATSDGTGGAYGYTF. The DNA for the CDR3 is TGTGCCACCAGTGATGGGACAGGGGGCGCTTATGGCTACACCTTC.

The genes are TRBV20-1 and TRBJ1-5; D gene uncertain. CDR1 is DFQATT and CDR2 is SNEGSKA in the germline V gene (reference sequence). The CDR3 is 12 residues long. Trimming stripped 2 bases from V and 4 bases from J, with 6 bases between. CDR3 loop: CSARMGNQPQHF. For the CDR3, the DNA is TGCAGTGCTAGAATGGGAAATCAGCCCCAGCATTTT.

This chain connects TRBV28 to TRBJ1-5; a possible D gene is TRBD1 (6 bases). V dropped 3 bases and J dropped 6 bases, with 15 bases sitting between them. Looked up from germline, CDR1 is MDHEN and CDR2 is SYDVKM. The CDR3 loop spans 15 amino acids. The CDR3 loop reads CASSFPSGVTQPQHF. The DNA of the CDR3 is TGTGCCAGCAGTTTCCCCTCAGGGGTTACTCAGCCCCAGCATTTT. The variable domain in full, completed from reference TRBV28 and TRBJ1-5, reads DVKVTQSSRYLVKRTGEKVFLECVQDMDHENMFWYRQDPGLGLRLIYFSYDVKMKEKGDIPEGYSVSREKKERFSLILESASTNQTSMYLCASSFPSGVTQPQHFGDGTRLSIL.

V usage is TRBV6-1 and J usage is TRBJ1-1; D ambiguous. This CDR3 is built from 15 residues. The germline V gene has CDR1 MNHNS and CDR2 SASEGT. The germline V and J ends were trimmed by 5 bases and 7 bases, with 20 bases remaining between them. For the CDR3, the DNA is TGTGCCAGCAGTCCCCCCCGGGCAGTTTTAGTTGAAGCTTTCTTT. This sequence encodes CASSPPRAVLVEAFF.

The chain combines TRBV12-3 or TRBV12-4 with TRBJ2-3, with unresolved D. The V end lost 1 base, the J end lost 6 bases, and 2 bases lay between the germline ends. The CDR3 extends over 11 amino acids. CDR3 sequence (DNA): TGTGCCAGCAGTTTAGGGGATACGCAGTATTTT. This gives the protein CASSLGDTQYF.

The chain carries TRBV28 and TRBJ2-1, with D hard to call. The CDR3 runs 15 residues. The germline CDR1 and CDR2 sequences are MDHEN and SYDVKM. The V gene lost 6 bases and the J gene lost 0 bases, with 12 bases spanning the gap. CDR3 DNA: TGTGCCAGCAGCCGGACGGCGAGCTCCTACAATGAGCAGTTCTTC. Translation gives CASSRTASSYNEQFF.

The V call is TRBV11-2, the J call TRBJ1-1; D gene ambiguous. From germline, CDR1 is SGHAT and CDR2 FQNNGV. The CDR3 runs 16 residues. V was clipped by 1 base and J by 0 bases, with 12 bases between them. The CDR3 here is CASSLGGGSLNTEAFF. CDR3 in DNA: TGTGCCAGCAGCTTAGGGGGAGGGAGCCTGAACACTGAAGCTTTCTTT.

This clonotype turned up a few times. V and J are TRBV10-3 and TRBJ2-3; D remains ambiguous. V was pared by 4 bases and J by 0 bases, with 8 bases between. Germline loops: CDR1 ENHRY, CDR2 SYGVKD. This CDR3 has 14 residues. CDR3 in amino acids: CAISGIASTDTQYF. CDR3 sequence (DNA): TGTGCCATCAGTGGGATAGCCAGCACAGATACGCAGTATTTT.

The chain recombines TRBV19 with TRBJ1-1; possible D gene TRBD1, 6 bases. Trimming pared 7 bases from V and 0 bases from J, leaving 12 bases between. CDR3 length: 14 amino acids. CDR1 and CDR2 (germline): LNHDA, SQIVND (reference sequence). The CDR3 reads CASTPGQLNTEAFF. Written as DNA, the CDR3 is TGTGCCAGTACCCCAGGACAGCTGAACACTGAAGCTTTCTTT.

This clonotype has a single count. The J gene is TRBJ2-2, the V gene TRBV19; 8 bases fit TRBD2. The CDR3 extends over 14 amino acids. Germline loops: CDR1 LNHDA, CDR2 SQIVND (reference sequence). V lost 8 bases and J lost 4; bases outside the gene matches: 6. Here the CDR3 reads CASEPGLGTGELFF. CDR3 sequence (DNA): TGTGCCAGTGAACCGGGACTAGGCACCGGGGAGCTGTTTTTT.

In its sample, this clonotype was seen a few times. The chain carries TRBV12-3 or TRBV12-4 and TRBJ1-5; no reliable D call. CDR3 size: 13 residues. The germline V and J ends were trimmed by 6 bases and 1 base, with 7 bases remaining between them. The CDR3 is CASSLTSNQPQHF. The CDR3 DNA follows: TGTGCCAGCAGCCTCACGAGCAATCAGCCCCAGCATTTT.

The sample holds a few counts of this clonotype. The chain has TRBV2 and TRBJ2-3; D is uncertain. Looked up from germline, CDR1 is SNHLY and CDR2 is FYNNEI. The V end was cut by 4 bases, the J end by 0 bases, with 8 bases between. The CDR3 has 14 residues. CDR3 nucleotide sequence: TGTGCCAGCAGTGTTGCGACTAGCACAGATACGCAGTATTTT. Protein: CASSVATSTDTQYF.

The chain employs TRBV10-3 and TRBJ2-1; D remains unclear. The V end lost 4 bases, the J end lost 4 bases, and 14 bases lay between the germline ends. This CDR3 comprises 15 residues. CDR1 is ENHRY and CDR2 is SYGVKD in the germline V gene. The CDR3 bases are TGTGCCATCAGTGCTTCAGAAAAGGAGTACAATGAGCAGTTCTTC. Its translation is CAISASEKEYNEQFF.

As DNA, the CDR3 is TGTGCCAGCAGTTTATCGGGCGGGGGAAATCGATCACCCCTCCACTTT. Translated: CASSLSGGGNRSPLHF. The V call is TRBV27, the J call TRBJ1-6; a possible D gene is TRBD1 (5 bases). From germline, CDR1 is MNHEY and CDR2 SMNVEV (reference sequence). V was trimmed by 0 bases and J by 10 bases, leaving 16 bases between them. The CDR3 consists of 16 residues.

This chain's CDR3 is CASRRNQPQHF. For the CDR3, the DNA is TGTGCCAGCAGACGGAATCAGCCCCAGCATTTT. The rearrangement links TRBV2 to TRBJ1-5; D gene uncertain. This CDR3 has 11 residues. Between the trimmed V and J ends, which lost 6 bases and 4 bases, there was a span of 4 bases. Germline CDR1 is SNHLY and CDR2 is FYNNEI. Filled out from reference TRBV2 and TRBJ1-5, the complete variable domain reads EPEVTQTPSHQVTQMGQEVILRCVPISNHLYFYWYRQILGQKVEFLVSFYNNEISEKSEIFDDQFSVERPDGSNFTLKIRSTKLEDSAMYFCASRRNQPQHFGDGTRLSIL.

The rearrangement joins TRBV28 to TRBJ2-1; 7 bases fit TRBD2. The CDR3 extends over 15 amino acids. The V gene end was trimmed by 6 bases and the J gene end by 5 bases; junction bases not matched to a gene: 10. Germline V CDR1 and CDR2: MDHEN, SYDVKM. The CDR3 loop is CASSPWREFDNEQFF. In DNA form, the CDR3 reads TGTGCCAGCAGCCCATGGCGGGAGTTCGACAATGAGCAGTTCTTC. Using reference TRBV28 and TRBJ2-1 for the parts outside the CDR3, the full variable domain is DVKVTQSSRYLVKRTGEKVFLECVQDMDHENMFWYRQDPGLGLRLIYFSYDVKMKEKGDIPEGYSVSREKKERFSLILESASTNQTSMYLCASSPWREFDNEQFFGPGTRLTVL.

This chain connects TRBV20-1 to TRBJ2-7; no firm D call. Germline CDR1 is DFQATT and CDR2 is SNEGSKA (reference sequence). The V and J ends lost 1 base and 2 bases respectively, with 12 bases between them. The CDR3 has 14 residues. Here the CDR3 DNA reads TGCAGTGCTAGAGGCGTCGGGCATACCTACGAGCAGTACTTC. Residues: CSARGVGHTYEQYF.

A few counts support this clonotype. The chain combines TRBV19 with TRBJ1-3; TRBD1 is a possible D gene (5 bases). V was shortened by 5 bases and J by 3 bases, with 20 bases between the two germline ends. Germline V gives CDR1 LNHDA, CDR2 SQIVND (reference sequence). This CDR3 contains 17 residues. The CDR3 sequence: CASSSRPGPVDGNTIYF. The CDR3 nucleotides read TGTGCCAGTAGTTCGCGCCCAGGGCCTGTCGATGGAAACACCATATATTTT.

The chain is built from TRBV20-1 and TRBJ1-3, with D perhaps matching TRBD1 (5 bases). The CDR3 contains 14 residues. Germline V gene lookup returns CDR1 DFQATT and CDR2 SNEGSKA (reference sequence). V was clipped by 3 bases and J by 3 bases, with 12 bases between them. CDR3 coding DNA: TGCAGTGCTAGGGGTGGGGGGATTGGAAACACCATATATTTT. As protein: CSARGGGIGNTIYF.